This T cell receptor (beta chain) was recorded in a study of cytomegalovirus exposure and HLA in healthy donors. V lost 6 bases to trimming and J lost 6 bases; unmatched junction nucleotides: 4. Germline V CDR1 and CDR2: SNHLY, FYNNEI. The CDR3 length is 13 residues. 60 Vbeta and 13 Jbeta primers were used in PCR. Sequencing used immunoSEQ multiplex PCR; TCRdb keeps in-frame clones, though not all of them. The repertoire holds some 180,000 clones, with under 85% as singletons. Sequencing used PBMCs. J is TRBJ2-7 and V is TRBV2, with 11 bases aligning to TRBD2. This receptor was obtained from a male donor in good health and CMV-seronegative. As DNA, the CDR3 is TGTGCCAGCAGACTAGCGGGAGAGGGCGAGCAGTACTTC. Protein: CASRLAGEGEQYF.